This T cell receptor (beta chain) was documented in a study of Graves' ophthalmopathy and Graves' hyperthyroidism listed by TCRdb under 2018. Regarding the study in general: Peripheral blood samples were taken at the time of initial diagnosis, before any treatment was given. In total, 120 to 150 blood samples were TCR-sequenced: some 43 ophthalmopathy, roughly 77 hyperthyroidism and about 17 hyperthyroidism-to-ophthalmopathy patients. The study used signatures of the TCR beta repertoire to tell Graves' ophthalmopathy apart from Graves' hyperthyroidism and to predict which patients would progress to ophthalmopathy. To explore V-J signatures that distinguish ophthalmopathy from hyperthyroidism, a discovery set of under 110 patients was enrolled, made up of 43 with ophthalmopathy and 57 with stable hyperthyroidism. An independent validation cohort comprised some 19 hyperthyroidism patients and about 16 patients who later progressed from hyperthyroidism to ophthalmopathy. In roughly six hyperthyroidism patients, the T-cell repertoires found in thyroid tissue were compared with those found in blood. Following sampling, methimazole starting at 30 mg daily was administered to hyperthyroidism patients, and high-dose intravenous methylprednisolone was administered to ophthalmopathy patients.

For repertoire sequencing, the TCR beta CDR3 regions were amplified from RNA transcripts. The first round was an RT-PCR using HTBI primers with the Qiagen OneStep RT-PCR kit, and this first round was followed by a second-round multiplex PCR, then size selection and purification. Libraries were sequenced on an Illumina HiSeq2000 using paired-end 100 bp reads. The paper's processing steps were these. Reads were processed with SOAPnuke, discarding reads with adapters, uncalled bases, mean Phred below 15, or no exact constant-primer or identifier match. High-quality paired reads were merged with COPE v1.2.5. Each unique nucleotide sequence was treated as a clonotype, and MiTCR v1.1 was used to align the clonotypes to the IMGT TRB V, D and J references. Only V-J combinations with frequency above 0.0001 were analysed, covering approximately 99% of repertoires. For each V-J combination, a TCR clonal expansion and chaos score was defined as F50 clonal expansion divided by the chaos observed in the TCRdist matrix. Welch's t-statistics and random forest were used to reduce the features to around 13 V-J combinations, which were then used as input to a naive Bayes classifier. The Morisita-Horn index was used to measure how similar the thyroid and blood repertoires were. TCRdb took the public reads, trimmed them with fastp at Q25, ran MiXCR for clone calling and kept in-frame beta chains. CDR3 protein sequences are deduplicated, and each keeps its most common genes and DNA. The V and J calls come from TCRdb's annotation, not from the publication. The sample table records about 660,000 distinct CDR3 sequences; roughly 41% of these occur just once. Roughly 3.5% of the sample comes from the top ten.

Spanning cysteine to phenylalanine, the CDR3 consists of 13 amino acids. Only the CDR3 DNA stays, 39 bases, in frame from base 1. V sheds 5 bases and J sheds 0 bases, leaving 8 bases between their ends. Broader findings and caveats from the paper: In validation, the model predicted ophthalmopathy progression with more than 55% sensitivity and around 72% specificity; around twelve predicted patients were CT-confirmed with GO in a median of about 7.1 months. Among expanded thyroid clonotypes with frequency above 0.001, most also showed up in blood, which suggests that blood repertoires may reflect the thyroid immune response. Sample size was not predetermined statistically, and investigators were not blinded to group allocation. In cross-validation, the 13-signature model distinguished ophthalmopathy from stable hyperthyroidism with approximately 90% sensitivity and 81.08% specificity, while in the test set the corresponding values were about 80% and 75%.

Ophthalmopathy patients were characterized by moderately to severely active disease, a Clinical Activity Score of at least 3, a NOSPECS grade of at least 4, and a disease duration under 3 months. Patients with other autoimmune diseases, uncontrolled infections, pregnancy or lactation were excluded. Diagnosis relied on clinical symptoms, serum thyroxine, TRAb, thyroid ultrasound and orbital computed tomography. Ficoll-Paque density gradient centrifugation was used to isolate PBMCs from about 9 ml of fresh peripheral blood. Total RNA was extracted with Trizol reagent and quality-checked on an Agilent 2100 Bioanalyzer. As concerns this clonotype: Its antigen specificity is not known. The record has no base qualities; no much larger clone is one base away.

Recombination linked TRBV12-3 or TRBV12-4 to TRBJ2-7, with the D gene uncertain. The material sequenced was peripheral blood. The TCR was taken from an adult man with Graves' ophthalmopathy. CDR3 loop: CASSPASSYEQYF. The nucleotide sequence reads TGTGCCAGCAGTCCGGCGAGCTCCTACGAGCAGTACTTC.